This paragraph covers one T cell receptor beta chain sequence. The data were obtained in a study of shared T cell receptors in the human thymus. Assay: immunoSEQ multiplex PCR; the TCRdb copy retains only in-frame clones and omits some. The repertoire holds about 380,000 clones, with approximately 95% as singletons. Germline CDR1 is SGHVS and CDR2 is FNYEAQ. This CDR3 has 17 residues. Between the trimmed V and J ends, which lost 5 bases and 4 bases, there was a span of 22 bases. The sequencing sample was made of thymocytes. This receptor was obtained from a human donor. The chain couples TRBV7-6 to TRBJ2-3, with D possibly TRBD2 on 5 matching bases. CDR3 sequence (DNA): TGTGCCAGCAGCCCCCGGCGCCTAGCAGTGGTCCCAGATACGCAGTATTTT. Translation gives CASSPRRLAVVPDTQYF.